The 8 T cell receptor beta chains below come from one sample, sequenced in a study of T cells in localized non-small cell lung cancer. Libraries were prepared by immunoSEQ multiplex PCR; TCRdb keeps only in-frame clonotypes and omits some of them. The sample holds tens of thousands of clones, 85% to 90% seen once. The source was PBMCs, collected before any cancer treatment. Receptors were obtained from a man aged 40 to 70 with stage II lung adenocarcinoma.

This clone was counted a single time. The rearrangement links TRBV2 to TRBJ2-1; possible D gene TRBD1, 5 bases. Germline loops: CDR1 SNHLY, CDR2 FYNNEI. Deletions cut 4 bases from V and 6 bases from J, with 16 bases between. This CDR3 comprises 15 residues. CDR3 DNA sequence: TGTGCCAGCAGTGTATGGCAGGGATTCACCAATGAGCAGTTCTTC. Encoded protein: CASSVWQGFTNEQFF.

This sequence joins TRBV18 and TRBJ2-1; TRBD1 agrees at 7 bases. Per germline, CDR1 KGHSH and CDR2 LQKENI. The CDR3 runs 15 residues. Trimming removed 3 bases from V and 6 bases from J; junction bases left unmatched: 8. This chain's CDR3 is CASSPGLQGSNEQFF. CDR3 coding DNA: TGTGCCAGCTCACCGGGCCTACAGGGGTCCAATGAGCAGTTCTTC.

This chain links TRBV7-2 with TRBJ1-3; D unclear. The CDR3 is 15 residues long. Trimming pared 1 base from V and 0 bases from J, leaving 7 bases between. The germline V gene has CDR1 SGHTA and CDR2 FQGNSA. The CDR3 reads CASSLVGISGNTIYF. As DNA, the CDR3 is TGTGCCAGCAGCTTAGTCGGCATCTCTGGAAACACCATATATTTT.

The rearrangement links TRBV9 to TRBJ2-1, with 7 bases fitting TRBD2. Germline lookup yields CDR1 SGDLS and CDR2 YYNGEE. The CDR3 sequence is 15 residues long. V dropped 3 bases and J dropped 0; count of bases not matched to a gene: 3. The CDR3 nucleotides are TGTGCCAGCAGCGCTAGCGGAAACTCCTACAATGAGCAGTTCTTC. This encodes CASSASGNSYNEQFF.

DNA of the CDR3: TGTGCCTTACGGGACAGCCTCTCCTACGAGCAGTACTTC. It specifies CALRDSLSYEQYF. The chain recombines TRBV30 with TRBJ2-7, with TRBD1 matching 7 bases. This CDR3 has 13 amino acids. Germline assignment: CDR1 GTSNPN and CDR2 SVGIG (reference sequence). J was trimmed by 0 bases and V by 7 bases; bases with no gene match: 6.

V usage is TRBV2 and J usage is TRBJ1-4; TRBD1 agrees at 9 bases. V dropped 6 bases and J dropped 10; count of bases not matched to a gene: 9. Germline V gives CDR1 SNHLY, CDR2 FYNNEI. The CDR3 extends over 14 amino acids. In DNA form, the CDR3 reads TGTGCCAGCAGCCGGGAGACAGGGGGGGGAAAACTGTTTTTT. The encoded protein is CASSRETGGGKLFF.

This clone was detected only once. The chain employs TRBV30 and TRBJ1-1, with D possibly matching TRBD1 (5 bases). Germline CDR1 is GTSNPN and CDR2 is SVGIG (reference sequence). V dropped 2 bases and J dropped 1 base, with 8 bases sitting between them. CDR3 length: 13 amino acids. This CDR3 is CAWSRQTNTEAFF. Written as DNA, the CDR3 is TGTGCCTGGAGTAGACAGACGAACACTGAAGCTTTCTTT.

The CDR3 bases are TGCGCCAGCAGCTTGAATGCTAGCGGGATAAACCAAGAGACCCAGTACTTC. Residues: CASSLNASGINQETQYF. The chain couples TRBV5-1 to TRBJ2-5; 9 bases map to TRBD2. This CDR3 has 17 amino acids. V was clipped by 1 base and J by 0 bases; unmatched bases: 7. Germline CDR1 SGHRS, CDR2 YFSETQ.